This T cell receptor (beta chain) stems from a study of shared clonotypes between healthy human individuals. Findings of the study overall: Sharing across four donors was seen in 5% to 5.5% of naive CD4 clonotypes. Represented diversity, genetic and exposure-history alike, was limited by few donors.

The CDR3 is made up of 15 amino acids. This clone was counted only a few times. Its antigen remains unknown. A read error may produce the germline difference seen at one junction end. The method was immunoSEQ multiplex PCR; TCRdb's version includes in-frame clones alone and lacks a portion of them. The table has about 750,000 clones, approximately 92% seen once. In the naive CD8 group, cells lacked CD45RO and were positively selected for CCR7, so terminally differentiated effector memory CD45RA+ cells were left out. This rearrangement joins TRBV23-1 to TRBJ2-3; D possibly corresponds to TRBD2 (5 bases). TRBV23-1 is designated an ORF whose function remains uncertain. Sequencing was done on a sample of naive CD8+ T cells sorted from blood. The sequence was obtained from a man aged 25-45 years in good health. CDR3 sequence: CARSQSPGGTDTQYF. Written as DNA, the CDR3 is TGCGCCAGAAGTCAATCTCCCGGCGGGACAGATACGCAGTATTTT.